This T cell receptor beta chain was observed in a study of patients and donors after allogeneic stem cell transplantation. The CDR3 loop spans 11 amino acids. Germline lookup yields CDR1 SGHAT and CDR2 FQDESV (reference sequence). V lost 6 bases and J lost 4, with 7 bases in between. Using its own MiXCR run on the RT-PCR reads, TCRdb lists one record per CDR3 protein. The table records about 2,500 distinct CDR3 sequences, roughly 7.9% of them present only once. By frequency in the sample, this clonotype is medium-sized. Sequencing was done on a sample of blood, either unsorted or a sorted T cell fraction (not recorded which). The clonotype comes from a human donor who was either an allogeneic HSCT recipient or a stem cell or donor lymphocyte infusion donor (not recorded which). It is not recorded whose cells these are; they may come from a transplant donor. The chain has TRBV11-1 and TRBJ2-7; D ambiguous. The CDR3 spells CASSVGYEQYF. The CDR3 coding sequence is TGTGCCAGCAGTGTGGGGTACGAGCAGTACTTC.